The 7 T cell receptor beta chains listed next were all sequenced from one sample in a study of T cells after somatic rescue of genetic block. Repertoires were generated with immunoSEQ multiplex PCR, while TCRdb's copy carries only in-frame clones and drops some. The table includes 110,000 or so clones, around nine tenths detected once. Sequencing used peripheral blood mononuclear cells (PBMCs). These receptors were taken from a woman under 30.

The V gene is TRBV5-5, the J gene TRBJ2-7, with D tentatively TRBD1 (5 bases). The length of the CDR3 is 14 residues. Germline CDR1 reads SGHKS; CDR2 reads YYEKEE (reference sequence). The V end was cut by 0 bases, the J end by 1 base, with 8 bases between. The CDR3 region is CASSLATESYEQYF. In nucleotides, the CDR3 is TGTGCCAGCAGCTTGGCGACAGAATCCTACGAGCAGTACTTC.

The chain couples TRBV7-2 to TRBJ2-7; no definite D call. Trimming removed 2 bases at V and 0 bases at J, with 8 bases between. From germline, CDR1 is SGHTA and CDR2 FQGNSA. The length of the CDR3 is 14 residues. In DNA form, the CDR3 reads TGTGCCAGCAGCTTAAAGACTCTCTCCTACGAGCAGTACTTC. It codes for CASSLKTLSYEQYF.

This chain uses TRBV6-6 with TRBJ2-3; 7 bases map to TRBD1. The CDR3 has 13 amino acids. The junction had 3 bases not matched to a gene; V was cut back by 5 bases and J by 4 bases. Per germline, CDR1 MNHNY and CDR2 SVGAGI (reference sequence). The CDR3 sequence is CASSPQGADTQYF. The CDR3 DNA reads TGTGCCAGCAGTCCGCAGGGGGCAGATACGCAGTATTTT.

The CDR3 DNA reads TGTGCCAGCAGCTTATCCGATTCACCCCTCCACTTT. This codes for CASSLSDSPLHF. This chain connects TRBV7-2 to TRBJ1-6; unclear D gene. The CDR3 loop spans 12 amino acids. The V gene lost 2 bases and the J gene lost 8 bases, with 4 bases spanning the gap. In germline, CDR1 is SGHTA, CDR2 FQGNSA.

The genes are TRBV7-2 and TRBJ1-2, with D possibly matching TRBD1 (6 bases). The germline V and J ends were trimmed by 0 bases and 7 bases, with 9 bases remaining between them. Per germline, CDR1 SGHTA and CDR2 FQGNSA. This CDR3 has 13 amino acids. CDR3 nucleotide sequence: TGTGCCAGCAGCTTAGCGGGGGCCCCTGGCTACACCTTC. It codes for CASSLAGAPGYTF.

The V call is TRBV7-9, the J call TRBJ1-4; D might be TRBD1 (5 bases). V dropped 6 bases and J dropped 5 bases, with 16 bases sitting between them. The germline CDR1 and CDR2 sequences are SEHNR and FQNEAQ (reference sequence). The CDR3 extends over 15 amino acids. CDR3 in amino acids: CASRGQGWGNEKLFF. Written as DNA, the CDR3 is TGTGCCAGCAGGGGCCAAGGCTGGGGCAATGAAAAACTGTTTTTT.

The V gene is TRBV7-6, the J gene TRBJ2-3; 10 bases agree with TRBD2. With 6 bases clipped from V and 11 bases from J, the junction kept 14 bases outside the gene matches. CDR3 length: 15 amino acids. Looked up from germline, CDR1 is SGHVS and CDR2 is FNYEAQ. In DNA, the CDR3 is TGTGCCAGCAGGGCTGTAGCGGGGGGACACGGGGAGCAGTATTTT. It encodes CASRAVAGGHGEQYF.